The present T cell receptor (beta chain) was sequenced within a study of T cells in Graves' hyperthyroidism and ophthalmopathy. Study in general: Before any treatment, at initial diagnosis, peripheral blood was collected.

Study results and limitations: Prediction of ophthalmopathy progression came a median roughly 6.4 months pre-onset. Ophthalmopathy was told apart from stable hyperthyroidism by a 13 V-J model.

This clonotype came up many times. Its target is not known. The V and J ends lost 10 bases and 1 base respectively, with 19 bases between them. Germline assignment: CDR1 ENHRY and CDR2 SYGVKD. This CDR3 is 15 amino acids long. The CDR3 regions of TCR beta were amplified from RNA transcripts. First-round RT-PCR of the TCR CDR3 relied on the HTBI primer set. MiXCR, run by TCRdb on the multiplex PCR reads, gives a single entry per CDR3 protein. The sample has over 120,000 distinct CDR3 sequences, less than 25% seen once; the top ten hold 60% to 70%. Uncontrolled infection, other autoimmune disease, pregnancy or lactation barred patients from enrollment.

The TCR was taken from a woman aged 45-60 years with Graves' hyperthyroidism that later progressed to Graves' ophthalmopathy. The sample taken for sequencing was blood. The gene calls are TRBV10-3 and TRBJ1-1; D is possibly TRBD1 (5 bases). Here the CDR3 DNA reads TGTGCCACCGCGCGGGGCAGCGCAGAGAACACTGAAGCTTTCTTT. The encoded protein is CATARGSAENTEAFF.